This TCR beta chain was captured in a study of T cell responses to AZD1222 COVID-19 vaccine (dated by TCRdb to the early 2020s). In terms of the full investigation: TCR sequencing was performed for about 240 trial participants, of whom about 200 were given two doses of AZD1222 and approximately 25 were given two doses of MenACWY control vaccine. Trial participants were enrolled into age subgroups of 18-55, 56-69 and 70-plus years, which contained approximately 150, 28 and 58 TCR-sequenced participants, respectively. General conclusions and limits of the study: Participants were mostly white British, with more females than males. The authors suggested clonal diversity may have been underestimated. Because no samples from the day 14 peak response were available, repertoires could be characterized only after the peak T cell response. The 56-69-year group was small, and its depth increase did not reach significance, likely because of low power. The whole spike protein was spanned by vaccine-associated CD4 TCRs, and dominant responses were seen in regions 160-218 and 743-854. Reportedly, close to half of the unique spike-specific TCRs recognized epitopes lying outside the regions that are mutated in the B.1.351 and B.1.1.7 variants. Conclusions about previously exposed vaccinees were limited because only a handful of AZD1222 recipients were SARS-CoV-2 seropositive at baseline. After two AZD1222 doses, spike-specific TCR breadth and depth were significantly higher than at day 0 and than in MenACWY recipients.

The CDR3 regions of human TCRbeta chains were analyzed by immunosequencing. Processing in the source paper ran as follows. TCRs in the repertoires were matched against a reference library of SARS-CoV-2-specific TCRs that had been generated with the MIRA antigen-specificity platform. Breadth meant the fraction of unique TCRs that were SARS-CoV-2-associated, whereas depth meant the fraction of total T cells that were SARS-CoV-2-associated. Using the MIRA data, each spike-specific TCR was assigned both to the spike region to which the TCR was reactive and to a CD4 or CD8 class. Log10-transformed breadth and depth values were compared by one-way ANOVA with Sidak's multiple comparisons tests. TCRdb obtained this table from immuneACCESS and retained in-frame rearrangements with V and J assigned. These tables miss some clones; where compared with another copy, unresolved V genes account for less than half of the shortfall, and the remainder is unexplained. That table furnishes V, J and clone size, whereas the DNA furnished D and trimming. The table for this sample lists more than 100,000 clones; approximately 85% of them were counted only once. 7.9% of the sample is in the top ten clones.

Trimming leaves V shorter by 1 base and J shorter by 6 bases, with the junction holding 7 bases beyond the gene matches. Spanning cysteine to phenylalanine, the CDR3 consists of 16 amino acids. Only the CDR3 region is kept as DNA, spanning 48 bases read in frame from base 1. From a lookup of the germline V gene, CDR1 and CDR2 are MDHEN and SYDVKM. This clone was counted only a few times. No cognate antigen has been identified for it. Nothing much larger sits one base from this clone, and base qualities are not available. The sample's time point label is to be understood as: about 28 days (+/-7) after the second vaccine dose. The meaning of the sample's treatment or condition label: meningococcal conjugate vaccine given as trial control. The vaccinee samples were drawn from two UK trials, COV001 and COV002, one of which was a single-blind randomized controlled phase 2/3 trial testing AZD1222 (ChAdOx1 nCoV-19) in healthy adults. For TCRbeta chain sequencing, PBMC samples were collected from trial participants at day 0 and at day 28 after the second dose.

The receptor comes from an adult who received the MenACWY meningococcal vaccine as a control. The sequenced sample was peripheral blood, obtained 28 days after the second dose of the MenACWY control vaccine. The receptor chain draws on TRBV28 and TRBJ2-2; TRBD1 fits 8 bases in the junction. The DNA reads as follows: TGTGCCAGCAGTTTATACCCAGGGGGCGCGGCCGGGGAGCTGTTTTTT. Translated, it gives CASSLYPGGAAGELFF. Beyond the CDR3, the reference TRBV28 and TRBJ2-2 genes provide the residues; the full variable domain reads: DVKVTQSSRYLVKRTGEKVFLECVQDMDHENMFWYRQDPGLGLRLIYFSYDVKMKEKGDIPEGYSVSREKKERFSLILESASTNQTSMYLCASSLYPGGAAGELFFGEGSRLTVL.